This is a list of T cell receptor beta chains from one sample in a study of blood T cell repertoires in COVID-19. Measured with immunoSEQ multiplex PCR; TCRdb has only the in-frame clones, and not every one. This sample has 25,000 or so clones, with approximately 83% found just once. The sequencing input was peripheral blood. The receptors derive from a human donor in a cohort sampled during active COVID-19. Each CDR3 is given with its conserved first and last residue. Fields, in order: J gene, clone size, V gene, D gene, CDR3 protein, CDR3 DNA. The D gene is left open where the match is weak. Size is omitted from some rows. Given values are once, few, many or a class for expanded clones.

J gene: TRBJ1-1
clone size: NA
V gene: TRBV5-1
D gene: NA
CDR3 protein: CASSLASDYQAFF
CDR3 DNA: TGCGCCAGCAGCTTGGCCTCAGACTACCAAGCTTTCTTT

J gene: TRBJ2-7
clone size: NA
V gene: TRBV7-2
D gene: TRBD2
CDR3 protein: CASSLQAGSYEQYF
CDR3 DNA: TGTGCCAGCAGCTTGCAAGCGGGGTCCTACGAGCAGTACTTC

J gene: TRBJ1-1
clone size: NA
V gene: TRBV7-9
D gene: NA
CDR3 protein: CASSPQTGVNTEAFF
CDR3 DNA: TGTGCCAGCAGCCCCCAGACAGGAGTGAACACTGAAGCTTTCTTT

J gene: TRBJ2-7
clone size: NA
V gene: TRBV12-2
D gene: NA
CDR3 protein: CASHTGATEAYEQYF
CDR3 DNA: TGTGCAAGTCACACTGGGGCAACCGAGGCCTACGAGCAGTACTTC

J gene: TRBJ2-1
clone size: NA
V gene: TRBV24-1
D gene: TRBD2
CDR3 protein: CATSEGTSGEGEQFF
CDR3 DNA: TGTGCCACCAGTGAAGGGACTAGCGGGGAGGGTGAGCAGTTCTTC

J gene: TRBJ2-1
clone size: NA
V gene: TRBV6-1
D gene: TRBD1
CDR3 protein: CASSGSGTGPYNEQFF
CDR3 DNA: TGTGCCAGCAGTGGCAGCGGGACAGGGCCATACAATGAGCAGTTCTTC

J gene: TRBJ2-7
clone size: large
V gene: TRBV10-3
D gene: NA
CDR3 protein: CAISEPTGTYEQYF
CDR3 DNA: TGTGCCATCAGTGAGCCCACAGGAACCTACGAGCAGTACTTC

J gene: TRBJ2-3
clone size: NA
V gene: TRBV5-1
D gene: TRBD2
CDR3 protein: CASSLGGTSGTDTQYF
CDR3 DNA: TGCGCCAGCAGCTTGGGCGGGACTAGCGGCACAGATACGCAGTATTTT

J gene: TRBJ2-1
clone size: once
V gene: TRBV5-4
D gene: TRBD1
CDR3 protein: CASSSRTGANEQFF
CDR3 DNA: TGTGCCAGCAGCTCGCGGACAGGGGCCAATGAGCAGTTCTTC

J gene: TRBJ2-1
clone size: once
V gene: TRBV18
D gene: NA
CDR3 protein: CASSPTVISYNEQFF
CDR3 DNA: TGTGCCAGCTCACCTACAGTCATCTCCTACAATGAGCAGTTCTTC

J gene: TRBJ2-2
clone size: few
V gene: TRBV27
D gene: TRBD2
CDR3 protein: CASSRHTSGANTGELFF
CDR3 DNA: TGTGCCAGCAGTCGCCACACTAGCGGGGCGAACACCGGGGAGCTGTTTTTT

J gene: TRBJ2-5
clone size: NA
V gene: TRBV6-2/TRBV6-3
D gene: TRBD1
CDR3 protein: CASSYSTGSRETQYF
CDR3 DNA: TGTGCCAGCAGTTACTCGACAGGGTCCAGAGAGACCCAGTACTTC

J gene: TRBJ1-2
clone size: NA
V gene: TRBV5-4
D gene: NA
CDR3 protein: CASSLLGGRRGYTF
CDR3 DNA: TGTGCCAGCAGCTTGCTGGGGGGGCGGCGGGGCTACACCTTC

J gene: TRBJ2-1
clone size: once
V gene: TRBV11-2
D gene: TRBD2
CDR3 protein: CASSSRLAGVYNEQFF
CDR3 DNA: TGTGCCAGCAGCTCCAGACTAGCGGGGGTCTACAATGAGCAGTTCTTC

J gene: TRBJ2-5
clone size: NA
V gene: TRBV27
D gene: NA
CDR3 protein: CASSLSGRGGQETQYF
CDR3 DNA: TGTGCCAGCAGTTTATCGGGAAGGGGGGGGCAGGAGACCCAGTACTTC

J gene: TRBJ1-1
clone size: few
V gene: TRBV6-5
D gene: NA
CDR3 protein: CASSTGSVTEAFF
CDR3 DNA: TGTGCCAGCAGCACGGGTTCGGTCACTGAAGCTTTCTTT

J gene: TRBJ2-3
clone size: NA
V gene: TRBV30
D gene: NA
CDR3 protein: CAWRNSGTDTQYF
CDR3 DNA: TGTGCCTGGAGGAACTCCGGGACAGATACGCAGTATTTT

J gene: TRBJ2-6
clone size: NA
V gene: TRBV28
D gene: NA
CDR3 protein: CASSSRRGLSSGANVLTF
CDR3 DNA: TGTGCCAGCAGTTCCAGGCGGGGCCTCAGCTCTGGGGCCAACGTCCTGACTTTC

J gene: TRBJ2-2
clone size: few
V gene: TRBV28
D gene: TRBD2
CDR3 protein: CASSPRGTRGTGELFF
CDR3 DNA: TGTGCCAGCAGTCCACGCGGGACTAGGGGCACCGGGGAGCTGTTTTTT

J gene: TRBJ1-4
clone size: NA
V gene: TRBV28
D gene: NA
CDR3 protein: CASTISGRGEKLFF
CDR3 DNA: TGTGCCAGCACCATCTCAGGCAGGGGTGAAAAACTGTTTTTT

J gene: TRBJ2-7
clone size: NA
V gene: TRBV6-5
D gene: TRBD1
CDR3 protein: CASSTGTGGYDEQYF
CDR3 DNA: TGTGCCAGCAGTACCGGGACAGGGGGTTACGACGAGCAGTACTTC

J gene: TRBJ2-1
clone size: NA
V gene: TRBV10-3
D gene: TRBD1
CDR3 protein: CAISSGTGAYNEQFF
CDR3 DNA: TGTGCCATCAGTTCGGGGACAGGGGCCTACAATGAGCAGTTCTTC

J gene: TRBJ2-5
clone size: NA
V gene: TRBV5-6
D gene: TRBD2
CDR3 protein: CASSLSSGVKKETQYF
CDR3 DNA: TGTGCCAGCAGCTTGTCTAGCGGTGTAAAGAAAGAGACCCAGTACTTC

J gene: TRBJ2-2
clone size: NA
V gene: TRBV12-5
D gene: TRBD1
CDR3 protein: CASGLRGPNTGELFF
CDR3 DNA: TGTGCTAGTGGTTTAAGGGGGCCGAACACCGGGGAGCTGTTTTTT

J gene: TRBJ1-6
clone size: NA
V gene: TRBV7-8
D gene: TRBD1
CDR3 protein: CASSSADRDSPLHF
CDR3 DNA: TGTGCCAGCAGCTCCGCCGACAGGGACTCACCCCTCCACTTT

J gene: TRBJ1-2
clone size: NA
V gene: TRBV5-4
D gene: NA
CDR3 protein: CASTSGGLVVYGYTF
CDR3 DNA: TGTGCCAGCACCTCGGGGGGCTTAGTAGTCTATGGCTACACCTTC

J gene: TRBJ2-7
clone size: NA
V gene: TRBV10-2
D gene: NA
CDR3 protein: CASTPLRAYEQYF
CDR3 DNA: TGCGCCAGCACCCCACTCCGGGCCTACGAGCAGTACTTC

J gene: TRBJ2-5
clone size: NA
V gene: TRBV7-2
D gene: NA
CDR3 protein: CASSSLVETQYF
CDR3 DNA: TGTGCCAGCAGCTCTCTTGTGGAGACCCAGTACTTC

J gene: TRBJ2-7
clone size: NA
V gene: TRBV6-6
D gene: NA
CDR3 protein: CASSYAFAEQYF
CDR3 DNA: TGTGCCAGCAGTTACGCGTTCGCCGAGCAGTACTTC

J gene: TRBJ2-5
clone size: NA
V gene: TRBV19
D gene: NA
CDR3 protein: CASSTGTSRQETQYF
CDR3 DNA: TGTGCCAGTAGTACAGGGACATCTCGGCAAGAGACCCAGTACTTC

J gene: TRBJ2-1
clone size: NA
V gene: TRBV9
D gene: TRBD2
CDR3 protein: CASSPLAGAYNEQFF
CDR3 DNA: TGTGCCAGCAGCCCTCTAGCGGGAGCCTACAATGAGCAGTTCTTC